The subject of this entry is one TCR beta chain. Its antigen is not identified. An end of the junction differs from the germline gene, which may be a read error. Investigators took RNA and DNA out together from 20-30 mg of unsorted bulk tissue. Histology found more than 75% viable tumor cells per sample. From approximately 0.5 ug of total RNA, TCR beta-specific cDNA was reverse-transcribed using a constant-region primer. Three-round nested multiplex PCR performed with slightly modified ARM-PCR produced the TCR beta libraries. Running nine to ten cycles apiece, the first two PCR rounds relied on TRBV1-TRBV30 forward primers together with a C-beta reverse primer. TCRdb processed the multiplex PCR reads anew with MiXCR; each CDR3 protein has one entry. The sample lists more than 90,000 distinct CDR3 sequences; 65% to 75% were seen once. The record originates from a study of tumor-infiltrating lymphocytes in primary liver carcinoma. As for the study in general: Patients of both sexes were 30 to 69 years old.

Whole-study results and caveats: Tumors carried a top-250-clone fraction significantly exceeding that of blood (p = 0.039). Among top clones, only about 8-25% appeared in all five tumor regions.

Germline values: CDR1 LGHNA, CDR2 YNFKEQ. This CDR3 spans 13 amino acids. The clonotype was recovered from a woman aged 60-75 years with primary liver carcinoma and hepatitis B virus infection. The chain is built from TRBV4-2 and TRBJ1-2, with D possibly being TRBD1 (6 bases). The sequencing input was liver tumor tissue from sampling region 2. Subset here: tumor region T2, inferior pole. As DNA, the CDR3 is TGTGCCAGCAGCCAAGGGACAGAGGATGGCAACACCTTC. This sequence encodes CASSQGTEDGNTF.